The rows below give T cell receptor beta chains drawn from one sample of a study of identical twins. TCRdb used MiXCR to reprocess the 5' RACE reads, holding one entry per CDR3 protein. The sample shows about 470,000 distinct CDR3 sequences, approximately 24% of them seen only once. These same records also appear under a second study, on T cells expressing NK-cell markers.

Sequencing input: CD4+ T cells sorted from blood. The origin of the receptors is a woman aged 18-29 years in good health. The CDR3 runs from the conserved cysteine through the conserved F or W. The order of the fields is J gene, V gene, CDR3 protein.

TRBJ2-7 TRBV12-3/TRBV12-4 CASSLPTTLLAGASEQYF
TRBJ2-5 TRBV10-2 CATTQGAGETQYF
TRBJ1-4 TRBV7-3 CASSARRAEGEKLFF
TRBJ1-2 TRBV9 CASSGPREGYTF
TRBJ2-5 TRBV29-1 CSVSSGGETQYF
TRBJ2-1 TRBV20-1 CSARPAGLAGGSEQFF
TRBJ2-7 TRBV29-1 CSVQGIYEQYF
TRBJ2-2 TRBV11-3 CASREYSTASGELFF
TRBJ2-7 TRBV13 CASSFGRTIEQYF
TRBJ2-2 TRBV6-2/TRBV6-3 CASSPAHYRELFF
TRBJ2-2 TRBV6-1 CASSETLADGELFF
TRBJ2-7 TRBV5-1 CASSPRASGRLAYEQYF
TRBJ2-2 TRBV29-1 CSVVIPGELFF
TRBJ2-2 TRBV7-2 CASSLQGGGPGELFF
TRBJ1-5 TRBV12-5 CASGLERDQPQHF
TRBJ2-1 TRBV10-1 CASRAGLAGIYNEQFF
TRBJ1-2 TRBV20-1 CSAWEGAYGYTF
TRBJ2-1 TRBV5-1 CASGREGTASSYNEQFF
TRBJ2-1 TRBV12-3/TRBV12-4 CASSFRTSGRGEQFF
TRBJ2-7 TRBV20-1 CSAVSAGVGEQYF
TRBJ2-5 TRBV5-1 CASSLERVQETQYF
TRBJ2-4 TRBV5-1 CASSLELAGGNMAKNIQYF
TRBJ2-3 TRBV20-1 CSATPGLGTDTQYF
TRBJ2-7 TRBV20-1 CSAVAGAREQYF
TRBJ2-7 TRBV28 CASSWTWDSYEQYF
TRBJ2-4 TRBV27 CASSDRGGWNAKNIQYF
TRBJ2-1 TRBV18 CASSPASGINEQFF
TRBJ2-7 TRBV20-1 CSALSGEASSSEQYF
TRBJ1-5 TRBV20-1 CSAETGGRGNQPQHF
TRBJ2-3 TRBV5-1 CASSFPGGTDTQYF
TRBJ1-4 TRBV12-3/TRBV12-4 CASSVTEKLFF
TRBJ2-3 TRBV6-2/TRBV6-3 CASSRTASGRTDTQYF
TRBJ1-1 TRBV10-3 CAISGGQFDTEAFF
TRBJ2-3 TRBV3-1 CASSLRTSDTQYF
TRBJ2-2 TRBV29-1 CSVRAGGMNTGELFF
TRBJ1-4 TRBV5-5 CASRQASGAMFF
TRBJ1-5 TRBV24-1 CATSRGKLSHQPQHF
TRBJ2-1 TRBV12-3/TRBV12-4 CASSSTSANSYNEQFF
TRBJ2-1 TRBV10-3 CAISDDREQFF
TRBJ2-4 TRBV15 CATSRDSTGASYIQYF
TRBJ2-1 TRBV20-1 CSARDPGLAVGHEQFF
TRBJ2-5 TRBV27 CASSLSPIRTGEETQYF
TRBJ2-7 TRBV10-3 CAISGGTREQYF
TRBJ2-3 TRBV10-1 CASSEAGSDTQYF
TRBJ2-7 TRBV7-2 CASSLEVGKRQYF
TRBJ1-3 TRBV10-3 CAIREGRAGNTIYF
TRBJ2-3 TRBV6-2/TRBV6-3 CASSSEFVASDTQYF
TRBJ2-2 TRBV7-3 CASSPLGTGDSQELFF
TRBJ1-5 TRBV4-2 CASRRNSNQPQHF
TRBJ2-7 TRBV6-2/TRBV6-3 CASRRQVEQYF
TRBJ1-1 TRBV7-3 CASSSGLPNTEAFF
TRBJ2-4 TRBV7-4 CASSPREDAAKNIQYF
TRBJ1-1 TRBV5-1 CASSSLPLNTEAFF